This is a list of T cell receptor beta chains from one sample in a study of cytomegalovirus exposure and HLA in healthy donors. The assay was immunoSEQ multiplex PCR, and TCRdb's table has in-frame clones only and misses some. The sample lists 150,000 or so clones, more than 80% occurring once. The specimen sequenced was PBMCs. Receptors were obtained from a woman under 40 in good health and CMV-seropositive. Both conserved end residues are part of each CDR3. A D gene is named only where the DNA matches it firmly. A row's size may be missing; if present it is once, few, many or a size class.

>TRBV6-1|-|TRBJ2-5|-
CASSEDRVLETQYF
TGTGCCAGCAGTGAAGACCGGGTTCTTGAGACCCAGTACTTC
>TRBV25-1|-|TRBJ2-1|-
CASTPRGVAYNEQFF
TGTGCCAGCACCCCACGGGGTGTCGCCTACAATGAGCAGTTCTTC
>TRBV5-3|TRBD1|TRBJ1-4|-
CARSYERDRLNEKLFF
TGTGCCAGAAGCTACGAGAGGGACAGACTAAATGAAAAACTGTTTTTT
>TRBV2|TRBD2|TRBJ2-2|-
CASSEAATSVTNTGELFF
TGTGCCAGCAGTGAAGCCGCTACTAGCGTCACGAACACCGGGGAGCTGTTTTTT
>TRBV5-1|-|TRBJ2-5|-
CASSWTPQETQYF
TGCGCCAGCAGCTGGACACCCCAAGAGACCCAGTACTTC
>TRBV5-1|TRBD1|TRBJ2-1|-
CASSARQGAYNEQFF
TGCGCCAGCAGCGCAAGACAGGGCGCCTACAATGAGCAGTTCTTC
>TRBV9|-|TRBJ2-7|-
CASSVGRDLPYEQYF
TGTGCCAGCAGCGTAGGCCGGGACTTACCCTACGAGCAGTACTTC
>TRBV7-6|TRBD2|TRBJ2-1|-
CASSLELAGVHNEQFF
TGTGCCAGCAGCTTGGAACTAGCGGGGGTCCACAATGAGCAGTTCTTC
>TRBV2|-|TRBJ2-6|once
CASIGGTGANVLTF
TGTGCCAGCATAGGAGGGACTGGGGCCAACGTCCTGACTTTC
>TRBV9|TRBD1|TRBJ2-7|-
CASSATGKAGEQYF
TGTGCCAGCAGCGCGACAGGGAAGGCCGGCGAGCAGTACTTC
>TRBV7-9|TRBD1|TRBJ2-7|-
CASSLAEGTGPYEQYF
TGTGCCAGCAGCTTAGCAGAGGGGACAGGGCCCTACGAGCAGTACTTC
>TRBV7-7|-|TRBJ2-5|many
CASSSGETQYF
TGTGCCAGCAGTTCGGGAGAGACCCAGTACTTC
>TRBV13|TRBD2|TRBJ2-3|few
CASSSGGEGVADTQYF
TGTGCCAGCAGCTCAGGAGGGGAGGGAGTGGCAGATACGCAGTATTTT
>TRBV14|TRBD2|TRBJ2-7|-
CASSQAPGLAGEEQYF
TGTGCCAGCAGCCAAGCCCCGGGACTAGCGGGAGAGGAGCAGTACTTC
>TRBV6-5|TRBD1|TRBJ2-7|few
CASSSGTGRTYEQYF
TGTGCCAGCAGTTCCGGGACAGGGCGCACCTACGAGCAGTACTTC
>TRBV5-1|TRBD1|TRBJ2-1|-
CASNPAPRGNEQFF
TGCGCCAGCAACCCTGCCCCCAGGGGGAATGAGCAGTTCTTC
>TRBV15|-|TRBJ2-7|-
CATSREGGAGYEQYF
TGTGCCACCAGCAGAGAAGGGGGGGCGGGGTACGAGCAGTACTTC
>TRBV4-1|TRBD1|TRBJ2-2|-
CASSQGTRGLNGELFF
TGCGCCAGCAGCCAAGGAACCAGGGGGCTGAACGGGGAGCTGTTTTTT
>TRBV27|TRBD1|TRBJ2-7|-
CAHGRDRASYEQYF
TGTGCCCATGGGAGGGACAGGGCTTCCTACGAGCAGTACTTC
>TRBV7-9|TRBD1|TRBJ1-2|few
CASSWGTVNYGYTF
TGTGCCAGCAGCTGGGGGACAGTTAACTATGGCTACACCTTC
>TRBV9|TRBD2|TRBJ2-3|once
CASNLAGEADTQYF
TGTGCCAGCAACCTAGCGGGGGAGGCAGATACGCAGTATTTT
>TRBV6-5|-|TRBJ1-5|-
CASSPPTGQPQHF
TGTGCCAGCAGTCCCCCTACCGGGCAGCCCCAGCATTTT
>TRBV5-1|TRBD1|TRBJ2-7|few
CASSSGTGYEQYF
TGCGCCAGCAGCTCGGGGACAGGCTACGAGCAGTACTTC
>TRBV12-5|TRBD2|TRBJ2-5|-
CASGGGRIAGGTRETQYF
TGTGCTAGTGGAGGAGGGCGCATAGCGGGGGGAACGCGGGAGACCCAGTACTTC
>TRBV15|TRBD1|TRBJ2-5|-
CATSRGGQGGETQYF
TGTGCCACCAGCAGGGGAGGACAGGGCGGCGAGACCCAGTACTTC
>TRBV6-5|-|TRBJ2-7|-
CASSYIGGISYEQYF
TGTGCCAGCAGTTACATAGGAGGCATATCCTACGAGCAGTACTTC
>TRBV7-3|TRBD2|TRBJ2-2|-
CASSPLGGRNTGELFF
TGTGCCAGCAGCCCCCTGGGGGGGAGGAACACCGGGGAGCTGTTTTTT
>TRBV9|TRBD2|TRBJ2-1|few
CASSVASGGYGDEQFF
TGTGCCAGCAGCGTTGCTAGCGGGGGTTATGGTGATGAGCAGTTCTTC
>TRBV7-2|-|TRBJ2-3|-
CASSLESADTQYF
TGTGCCAGCAGCTTAGAATCGGCAGATACGCAGTATTTT
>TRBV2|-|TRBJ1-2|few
CASSSQGSGYTF
TGTGCCAGCAGTTCCCAGGGCTCTGGCTACACCTTC
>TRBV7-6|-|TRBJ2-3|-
CASSLEPGADTQYF
TGTGCCAGCAGCTTAGAACCAGGGGCAGATACGCAGTATTTT
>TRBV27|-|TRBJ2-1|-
CASSPPNNEQFF
TGTGCCAGCAGTCCCCCTAACAATGAGCAGTTCTTC
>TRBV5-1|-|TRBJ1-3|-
CASSSEASASGNTIYF
TGCGCCAGCAGCTCCGAGGCATCGGCCTCTGGAAACACCATATATTTT
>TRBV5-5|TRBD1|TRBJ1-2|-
CASSSQRQGNGYTF
TGTGCCAGCAGCTCTCAGCGACAGGGGAATGGCTACACCTTC
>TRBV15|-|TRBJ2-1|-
CATSSQRSSYNEQFF
TGTGCCACCAGCAGTCAGCGGAGCTCCTACAATGAGCAGTTCTTC
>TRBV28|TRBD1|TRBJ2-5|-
CASSTPGQEETQYF
TGTGCCAGCAGCACTCCGGGACAGGAAGAGACCCAGTACTTC
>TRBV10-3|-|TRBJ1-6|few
CAISGTNSPLHF
TGTGCCATCAGTGGGACAAATTCACCCCTCCACTTT
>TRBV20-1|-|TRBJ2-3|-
CSARQRGYF
TGCAGTGCTAGACAACGCGGGTATTTT
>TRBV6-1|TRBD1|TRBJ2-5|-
CASSVTGGPPNPQETQYF
TGTGCCAGCAGTGTGACAGGGGGACCCCCTAACCCCCAAGAGACCCAGTACTTC
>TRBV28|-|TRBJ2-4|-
CASSLFRVNTQYF
TGTGCCAGCAGTTTATTCAGGGTTAATACTCAGTACTTC
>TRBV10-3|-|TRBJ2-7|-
CAISESGGKYEQYF
TGTGCCATCAGTGAGTCGGGGGGAAAATACGAGCAGTACTTC
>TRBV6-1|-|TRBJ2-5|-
CASSETYRGETQYF
TGTGCCAGCAGTGAAACCTATCGAGGGGAGACCCAGTACTTC
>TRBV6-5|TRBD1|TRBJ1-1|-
CASSSIRTGWNTEAFF
TGTGCCAGCAGTTCAATACGGACAGGTTGGAACACTGAAGCTTTCTTT
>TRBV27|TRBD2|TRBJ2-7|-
CASSLFWSLAGDRYEQYF
TGTGCCAGCAGTTTATTCTGGTCGCTAGCGGGAGATCGGTACGAGCAGTACTTC
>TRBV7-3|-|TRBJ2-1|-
CASSLLTGSSYNEQFF
TGTGCCAGCAGCTTACTGACGGGAAGCTCCTACAATGAGCAGTTCTTC
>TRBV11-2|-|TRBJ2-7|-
CASSASMSSYEQYF
TGTGCCAGCAGCGCAAGCATGAGCTCCTACGAGCAGTACTTC
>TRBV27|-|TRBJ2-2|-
CASSLSRNTGELFF
TGTGCCAGCAGTTTATCGAGGAACACCGGGGAGCTGTTTTTT
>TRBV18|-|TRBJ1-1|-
CASSERVNTEAFF
TGTGCCAGCTCGGAGCGTGTGAACACTGAAGCTTTCTTT
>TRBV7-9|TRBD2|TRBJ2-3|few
CASSFGLAGGYTDTQYF
TGTGCCAGCAGCTTTGGACTAGCGGGGGGATACACAGATACGCAGTATTTT
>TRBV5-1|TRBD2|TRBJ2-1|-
CASSLTSGSSYNEQFF
TGCGCCAGCAGCTTGACTAGCGGGAGTTCCTACAATGAGCAGTTCTTC